This T cell receptor beta chain was recovered during a study of blood T cell repertoires in COVID-19. Across the study: Acute-phase and convalescent COVID-19 samples originated in the United States, Italy and Spain.

Across fewer than 25 US areas, participants ranged in age from about 18 to 100 years. Participant-given clinical history determined each cohort assignment. How the authors handled the data: How many nucleated cells were present was estimated from reference gene primer amplification. Produced via immunoSEQ multiplex PCR; TCRdb's table is partial and in-frame only. V and J calls and clone size follow that table, whereas D and trimming were derived from the DNA. In the table there are roughly 290,000 clones, nearly 90% of which are singletons. The source material was PBMCs or T cells enriched from blood (not recorded which). This TCR came from a woman in her late teens or twenties with acute COVID-19.

CDR3 DNA sequence: TGTGCCAGCTCACCCCAGGGGCTAGCGGGAGGCACAGATACGCAGTATTTT. This encodes CASSPQGLAGGTDTQYF. The rearrangement joins TRBV18 to TRBJ2-3, with 10 bases that match TRBD2. The CDR3 runs to 17 residues. Germline V gene data show CDR1 as KGHSH and CDR2 as LQKENI. V gave up 3 bases and J gave up 1 base; unmatched junction bases: 7.